This entry describes one TCR beta chain. Its target antigen remains unknown. Base qualities are missing; no much larger clone stands one base away. The CDR3 runs 15 residues from the cysteine to the phenylalanine. Of the read, only the CDR3 DNA is kept; its 45 bases are in frame from base 1. Per the germline V gene, MNHEY is the CDR1 and SVGEGT is the CDR2. V and J are truncated by 7 bases and 3 bases respectively, leaving an intervening sequence of 18 bases. The library was made by PCR. Sequencing used an Illumina HiSeq 2500. Unique molecular identifiers were incorporated into TCR beta cDNA libraries to reduce PCR and sequencing biases. Every 1 to 10 million input T cells yielded 500,000 or so cDNA molecules, meaning each molecule approximated one T cell. The same protocol used for the earlier healthy control dataset was applied to prepare and sequence the patient libraries. Samples belonging to the same batch were prepared together, multiplexed and sequenced on a shared HiSeq lane. The source study handled its data this way. MIGEC was used to process the raw barcoded reads, and molecular identifier groups with only a single read were discarded before consensus assembly and CDR3 extraction. Clonotype tables were post-analysed with VDJtools, and diversity was normalized by down-sampling all datasets to the smallest sample size. In repertoire overlap clustering, CDR3 amino acid sequences, but not nucleotide sequences, were matched to correct batch-related cross-sample contamination. The public reads were run again by TCRdb, first through fastp at Q25 and then through MiXCR, and only productive beta chains were kept. Entries that share a CDR3 protein sequence are merged under the most common genes and DNA. The V and J calls reflect TCRdb's pipeline rather than the authors' work. Here the sample has roughly 700,000 distinct CDR3 sequences; 30% occur a single time. Under 0.7% of the sample lies in the top ten.

The entry originates in a study of post-analysis software for immune sequencing data (dated by TCRdb to 2014 to 2015). Study-level background: Recorded disease courses included relapsing-remitting, secondary progressive and progressive-relapsing multiple sclerosis, with some patients lacking subtype annotation. A subset of samples was prepared in parallel using single-end sample barcoding, then pooled and co-amplified after Illumina adapter ligation. The patient repertoires were compared against approximately ten previously published healthy control repertoires obtained from donors aged about 6 to 27 years.

What the authors observed across the whole study: When samples were clustered directly using the F measure, samples prepared in the same batch co-clustered strongly, which prompted a batch-effect correction. Significantly higher frequencies in patients than in controls were found for roughly 5 TRBV segments, including TRBV5-6, TRBV5-1 and TRBV20-1. Normalized Chao1 diversity was significantly lower in multiple sclerosis patients than controls, suggesting substantial peripheral T-cell clonal expansion. The multiple sclerosis patient group was slightly younger than the control group.

TCR beta repertoires were profiled from peripheral blood of about a dozen young patients with multiple sclerosis to demonstrate the VDJtools post-analysis software. The patients with multiple sclerosis were children and adolescents between roughly 6 and 15 years of age. Rearrangement joined TRBV6-2 or TRBV6-3 to TRBJ2-5; a tentative D match to TRBD2 spans 5 bases. This clonotype originated in a girl between 5 and 17 years old with multiple sclerosis. The sequenced material came from blood. The CDR3 protein is CASNYGPGWEETQYF. The DNA sequence is TGTGCCAGCAACTACGGACCGGGGTGGGAAGAGACCCAGTACTTC.